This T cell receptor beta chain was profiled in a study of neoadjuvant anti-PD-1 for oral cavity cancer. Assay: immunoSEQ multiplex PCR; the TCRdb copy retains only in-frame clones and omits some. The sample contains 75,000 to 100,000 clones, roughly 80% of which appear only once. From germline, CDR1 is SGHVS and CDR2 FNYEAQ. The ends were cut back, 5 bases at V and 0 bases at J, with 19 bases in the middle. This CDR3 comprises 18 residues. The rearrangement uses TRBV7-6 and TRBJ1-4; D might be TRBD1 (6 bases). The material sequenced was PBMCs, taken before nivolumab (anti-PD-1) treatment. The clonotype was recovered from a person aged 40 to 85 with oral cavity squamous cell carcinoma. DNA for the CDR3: TGTGCCAGCAGCCTACTTATGGGGGGGGCGGCAACTAATGAAAAACTGTTTTTT. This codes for CASSLLMGGAATNEKLFF. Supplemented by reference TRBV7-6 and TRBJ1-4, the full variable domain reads GAGVSQSPRYKVTKRGQDVALRCDPISGHVSLYWYRQALGQGPEFLTYFNYEAQQDKSGLPNDRFSAERPEGSISTLTIQRTEQRDSAMYRCASSLLMGGAATNEKLFFGSGTQLSVL.